These 17 T cell receptor beta chains share one sample of origin, sequenced in a study of tumor-infiltrating lymphocytes in primary liver carcinoma. In addition to blood RNA drawn from unsorted whole blood, germline DNA was extracted. TCR beta cDNA was prepared out of roughly 520 ng total RNA by means of a constant-region primer. Employing slightly modified ARM-PCR, three nested multiplex PCR rounds were run, and these gave rise to the TCR beta libraries. The opening two PCR rounds, around 9 cycles each, paired TRBV1-TRBV30 forward primers with a C-beta reverse primer. TCRdb reprocessed the multiplex PCR reads via MiXCR and lists one record per CDR3 protein. The sample includes roughly 330,000 distinct CDR3 sequences, around 60% seen only once; the top ten take 5% to 6.5%. The sequencing sample was made of peripheral blood. These receptor sequences come from a man aged 40-49 years with primary liver carcinoma and hepatitis B virus infection.

This rearrangement joins TRBV5-6 to TRBJ2-3, with D unresolved. There are 14 residues in the CDR3. Germline V gene lookup returns CDR1 SGHDT and CDR2 YYEEEE. V was pared by 1 base and J by 8 bases, with 14 bases between. CDR3 DNA sequence: TGTGCCAGCAGCTTGCCCGGATCTGGCGGTACGCAGTATTTT. Translating it yields CASSLPGSGGTQYF.

With regard to this clonotype: This may arise from a read error, as a much more abundant clone is one base away. The chain is built from TRBV4-1 and TRBJ2-2, with TRBD2 matching 8 bases. The germline CDR1 and CDR2 sequences are MGHRA and YSYEKL. The CDR3 has 15 amino acids. The CDR3 here is CTSSLSGANTGELFF. CDR3 in DNA: TGCACCAGCAGCCTTAGCGGGGCGAACACCGGGGAGCTGTTTTTT.

The V and J genes are TRBV11-3 and TRBJ2-1; the match to TRBD2 covers 16 bases. Germline loops: CDR1 SGHNT, CDR2 YENEEA. CDR3 length: 16 amino acids. The J segment lost 9 bases and the V segment lost 5 bases, leaving 7 bases of the junction unmatched. This chain's CDR3 is CASSHGGLAGGSEQFF. The DNA for the CDR3 is TGTGCCAGCAGCCATGGGGGACTAGCGGGAGGGAGTGAGCAGTTCTTC.

Comments on this clonotype: Germline is not matched at one junction end, which may reflect a read error. This chain links TRBV4-3 with TRBJ2-5; D possibly corresponds to TRBD2 (5 bases). The germline gives CDR1 LGHNA, CDR2 YSLEER. CDR3 size: 12 residues. The CDR3 is CANSQVGETQYF. The CDR3 DNA is TGCGCCAACAGCCAAGTCGGGGAGACCCAATACTTC.

Worth noting for this clonotype: A much larger clone differs by one base, so this may be a read error. The chain uses TRBV5-4 and TRBJ2-5; TRBD2 is a possible D gene (6 bases). The CDR3 sequence is 14 residues long. From germline, CDR1 is SGHNT and CDR2 YYREEE (reference sequence). Here the CDR3 DNA reads TGTGCCAGCAGCACCGGGACTCAGCAAGAGACCCAGGACTTC. It is translated as CASSTGTQQETQDF.

The rearrangement joins TRBV6-6 to TRBJ2-7; 9 bases map to TRBD1. This CDR3 comprises 18 residues. The V segment lost 7 bases and the J segment 1 base; nucleotides outside the gene matches: 17. CDR1 MNHNY and CDR2 SVGAGI come from the germline V gene (reference sequence). The CDR3 region has the DNA TGTGCCAGCAACTCCGGGACAGGGAGACCACCCCTTTCCTACGAGCAGTACTTC. This encodes CASNSGTGRPPLSYEQYF.

There are many counts of this clonotype. The chain uses TRBV12-3 or TRBV12-4 and TRBJ2-5, with D possibly being TRBD2 (6 bases). Trimming removed 7 bases from V and 4 bases from J, with 16 bases in between. This CDR3 spans 14 amino acids. The CDR3 sequence is CASIHGTERETQYF. The CDR3 coding sequence is TGTGCCAGCATTCACGGGACTGAGAGAGAGACCCAGTACTTC.

Remarks on this clonotype: One junction end disagrees with the germline gene, perhaps due to a read error. This chain connects TRBV6-2 or TRBV6-3 to TRBJ2-1; D gene unclear. CDR3 length: 15 amino acids. The germline V gene has CDR1 MNHEY and CDR2 SVGEGT. The CDR3 bases are TGTGCCAGCAATTACTCTTTATGGACGGCCAATGAGCAGTTCTTT. It specifies CASNYSLWTANEQFF.

On this clonotype itself: Relative to the germline gene, one junction end is altered; a read error may explain this. This chain connects TRBV11-2 to TRBJ2-2; no clear D gene. Germline CDR1 reads SGHAT; CDR2 reads FQNNGV. The CDR3 spans 13 residues. CDR3: CSSSLALSGELFF. DNA of the CDR3: TGTTCCAGCAGCTTAGCTTTATCCGGGGAGCTGTTTTTT.

This clonotype was seen repeatedly, ten times or more. The chain carries TRBV5-5 and TRBJ2-1; D not resolved. Trimming took 2 bases from V and 9 from J, leaving 6 bases between them. Germline assignment: CDR1 SGHKS and CDR2 YYEKEE (reference sequence). The CDR3 consists of 11 residues. DNA for the CDR3: TGTGCCAGCAGCTTTGCGAGTGAGCAGTTCTTC. This translates into CASSFASEQFF.

With regard to this clonotype: One end of the junction does not line up with germline, which may come from a read error. The chain is built from TRBV11-2 and TRBJ2-1; possibly TRBD1 for D (7 bases). This CDR3 spans 15 amino acids. Germline CDR1 reads SGHAT; CDR2 reads FQNNGV. The CDR3 nucleotides are TGTGCCAGCAGTCCCGACAGGGCTAGCGAGAGCCCCCAGTTATTC. This encodes CASSPDRASESPQLF.

The rearrangement joins TRBV5-6 to TRBJ2-7; TRBD1 is a possible D gene (6 bases). V was cut by 1 base and J by 4 bases, with 12 bases left in between. The length of the CDR3 is 14 residues. Germline V gene sequence: CDR1 SGHDT, CDR2 YYEEEE. The CDR3 here is CASSLSGVAYEQYF. CDR3 nucleotide sequence: TGTGCCAGCAGCTTGTCAGGGGTGGCTTACGAGCAGTACTTC.

Worth noting for this clonotype: A read error may account for a junction end that differs from germline. The gene calls are TRBV30 and TRBJ2-5; TRBD2 is a possible D gene (5 bases). CDR1 and CDR2 (germline): GTSNPN, SVGIG (reference sequence). CDR3 size: 16 residues. As DNA, the CDR3 is TGTGCCTTGAGTGACGGGGTTAGCAGGAGTAGGGAGACCCAGTACTTC. This encodes CALSDGVSRSRETQYF.

Concerning this clonotype itself: Mismatch with germline at one junction end may stem from a read error. This chain links TRBV11-2 with TRBJ2-7; TRBD1 might be the D (5 bases). Germline CDR1 reads SGHAT; CDR2 reads FQNNGV. The CDR3 spans 12 residues. CDR3 residues: CAISLQAAEQYF. CDR3 coding DNA: TGTGCCATCAGCCTACAGGCCGCAGAGCAGTACTTC.

Notes on this clonotype: A read error is possible here, since a much larger clone lies one base away. The CDR3 does not close with the conserved phenylalanine or tryptophan, likely indicating a read error. This rearrangement joins TRBV4-1 to TRBJ2-1, with D possibly being TRBD1 or TRBD2 (5 bases each). The CDR3 totals 16 residues. Germline V gene sequence: CDR1 MGHRA, CDR2 YSYEKL. V lost 4 bases and J lost 6, with 19 bases in between. The CDR3 coding sequence is TGCGCCAGCAGCCCGACGCTCGGGACCACGCTCAATGAGCAGTTCTCC. Its protein product is CASSPTLGTTLNEQFS.

Note on this clonotype: Here the CDR3 omits its conserved ending phenylalanine or tryptophan, so a read error is the likely source. This chain joins TRBV24-1 and TRBJ1-2; 9 nucleotides align to TRBD1. Germline lookup yields CDR1 KGHDR and CDR2 SFDVKD. After removal of 4 bases from V and 6 bases from J, the junction contained 8 bases not matched to a gene. The CDR3 runs to 15 residues. CDR3 nucleotides: TGTGCCACCAGTGACCCCAGGACAGGGGAAAATGGCTACACCCTC. Translating it yields CATSDPRTGENGYTL.

This clonotype was counted at least ten times. The chain recombines TRBV12-3 or TRBV12-4 with TRBJ2-3, with D possibly being TRBD2 (6 bases). V was cut by 4 bases and J by 7 bases, with 9 bases left in between. CDR3 length: 12 amino acids. CDR3 sequence (DNA): TGTGCCAGCAGTTCGGAGGGAAATACGCAGTATTTT. Residues: CASSSEGNTQYF.